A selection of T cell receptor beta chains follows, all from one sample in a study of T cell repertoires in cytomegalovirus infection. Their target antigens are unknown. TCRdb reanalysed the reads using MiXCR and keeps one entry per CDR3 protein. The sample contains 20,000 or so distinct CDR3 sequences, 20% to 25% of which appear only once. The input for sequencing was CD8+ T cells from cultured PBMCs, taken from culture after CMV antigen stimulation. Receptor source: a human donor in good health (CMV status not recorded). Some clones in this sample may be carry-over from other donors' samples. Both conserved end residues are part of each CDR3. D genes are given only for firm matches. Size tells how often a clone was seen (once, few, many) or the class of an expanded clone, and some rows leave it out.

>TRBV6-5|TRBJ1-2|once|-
TGTGCCAGCAAATCGACGGGTTTTTATGGCTACACCTTC
CASKSTGFYGYTF
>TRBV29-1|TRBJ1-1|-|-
TGCAGCGTTCCGTTGAACACTGAAGCTTTCTTT
CSVPLNTEAFF
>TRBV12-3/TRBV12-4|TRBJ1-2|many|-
TGTGCCAGCAGTTCCCCCCTAGGTCGAGCTAACTATGGCTACACCTTC
CASSSPLGRANYGYTF
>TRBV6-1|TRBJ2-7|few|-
TGTGCCAGCAGGGAGGGGACAGCGCAATACTACGAGCAGTACTTC
CASREGTAQYYEQYF
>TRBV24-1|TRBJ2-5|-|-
TGTGCCACCAGTGATTCACAGGGTATCCAAGAGACCCAGTACTTC
CATSDSQGIQETQYF
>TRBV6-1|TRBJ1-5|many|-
TGTGCCAGCTTTTTGTTGGACGGACTTAGCAATCAGCCCCAGCATTTT
CASFLLDGLSNQPQHF
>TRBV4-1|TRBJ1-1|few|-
TGCGCCAGCAGCCAAGAATTGGGCGCAGGGTGGAACACTGAAGCTTTCTTT
CASSQELGAGWNTEAFF
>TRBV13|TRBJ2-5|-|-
TGTGCCAGCAGCTTACTCGGAGGAGAGACCCAGTACTTC
CASSLLGGETQYF
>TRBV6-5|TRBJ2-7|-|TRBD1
TGTGCCAGCAACTCCGGCTACAGGGGTCACTACGAGCAGTACTTC
CASNSGYRGHYEQYF
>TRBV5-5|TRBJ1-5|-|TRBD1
TGTGCCAGCAGCGGGGGGACAGTTAGCAATCAGCCCCAGCATTTT
CASSGGTVSNQPQHF
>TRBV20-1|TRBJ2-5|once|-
TGCAGTGCTAGAGATTGGGTGACCCAGTACTTC
CSARDWVTQYF
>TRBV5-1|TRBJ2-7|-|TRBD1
TGCGCCAGCAGCTTGGGAGGGACAGGGGTGTACGAGCAGTACTTC
CASSLGGTGVYEQYF
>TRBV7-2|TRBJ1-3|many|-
TGTGCCAGCACCGAAAATCCAACAGCAATTTTATTCTCTGGAAACACCATATATTTT
CASTENPTAILFSGNTIYF
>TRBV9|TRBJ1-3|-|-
TGTGCCAGCAGCATAGACGAGGGGGATGGAAACACCATATATTTT
CASSIDEGDGNTIYF
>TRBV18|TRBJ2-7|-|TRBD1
TGTGCCAGCTCACCTGGGAATGCCGGGACAGGGATATCCTACGAGCAGTACTTC
CASSPGNAGTGISYEQYF
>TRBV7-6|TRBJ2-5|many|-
TGTGCCAGCAGCTTATCCGGGCTTAGAGAGACCCAGTACTTC
CASSLSGLRETQYF
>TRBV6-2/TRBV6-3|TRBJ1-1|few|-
TGTGCCAGCAGGACCAGGATGGGCACTGAAGCTTTCTTT
CASRTRMGTEAFF
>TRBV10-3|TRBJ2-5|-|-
TGTGCCATCAGTGAGGGGGGAGGACTTTACCGGCAAGAGACCCAGTACTTC
CAISEGGGLYRQETQYF
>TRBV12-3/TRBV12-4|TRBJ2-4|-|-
TGTGCCAGCAGCCGACCTTTCGGCATTCAGTACTTC
CASSRPFGIQYF
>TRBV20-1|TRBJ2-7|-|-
TGCAGTGCTAAGGTGGGCTACTACGAGCAGTACTTC
CSAKVGYYEQYF
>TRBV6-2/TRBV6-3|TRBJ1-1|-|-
TGTGCCAGCAGTTACCGTCCTTACCTGAACACTGAAGCTTTCTTT
CASSYRPYLNTEAFF
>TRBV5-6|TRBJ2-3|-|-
TGTGCCAGCAGCTTGGAGCTAGTTAGCGATACGCAGTATTTT
CASSLELVSDTQYF
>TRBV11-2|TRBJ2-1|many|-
TGTGCCAGCAGCTTGGCTCGGGGGGCGTATGAGCAGTTCTTC
CASSLARGAYEQFF
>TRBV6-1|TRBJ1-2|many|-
TGTGCCAGCAGGAGACAGGACAACTATGGCTACACCTTC
CASRRQDNYGYTF
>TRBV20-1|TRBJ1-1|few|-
TGCAGTGCTAGTCGACCCCTATTACTGAACACTGAAGCTTTCTTT
CSASRPLLLNTEAFF
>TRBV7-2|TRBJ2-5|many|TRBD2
TGTGCCAGCAGCTTTAGCGGGGGGGCCTTGGAGACCCAGTACTTC
CASSFSGGALETQYF
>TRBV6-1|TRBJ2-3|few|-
TGTGCCAGCATTCAGCCTAGCACAGATACGCAGTATTTT
CASIQPSTDTQYF
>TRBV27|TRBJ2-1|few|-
TGTGCCAGCAGCTTCAGCTCCTACAATGAGCAGTTCTTC
CASSFSSYNEQFF
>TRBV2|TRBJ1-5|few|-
TGTGCCAGCAGCCCGCAATTCCCAGTCCCGGCAGCCCACCAGCCCCAGCATTTT
CASSPQFPVPAAHQPQHF
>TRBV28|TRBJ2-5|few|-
TGTGCCAGCAGTTTATTCGTGACAGGACAAGAGACCCAGTACTTC
CASSLFVTGQETQYF
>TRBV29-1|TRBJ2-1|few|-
TGCAGCGTTGAAGAAGGAGGAAGGAGGGCCTACAATGAGCAGTTCTTC
CSVEEGGRRAYNEQFF
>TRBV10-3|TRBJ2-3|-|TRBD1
TGTGCCATCACCGAGGGACAGGGGGCCGTGGATACGCAGTATTTT
CAITEGQGAVDTQYF
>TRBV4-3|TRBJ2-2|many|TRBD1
TGCGCCAGCAGCCAAGCATGGGACAGCGCCGTCAACAGGGAGCTGTTTTTT
CASSQAWDSAVNRELFF
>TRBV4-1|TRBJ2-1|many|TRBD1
TGCGCCAGCAGCCGAAGAGAACAGGGGATCGGGCAGTTCTTC
CASSRREQGIGQFF
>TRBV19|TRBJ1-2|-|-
TGTGCCAGTAACGAAGGACAGCTCAACTATGGCTACACCTTC
CASNEGQLNYGYTF
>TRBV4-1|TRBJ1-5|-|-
TGCGCCAGCAGCCAAGACCAGGGAAGAGCTCAGCCCCAGCATTTT
CASSQDQGRAQPQHF
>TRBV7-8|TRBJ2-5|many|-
TGTGCCAGCAGCTTAATAGCGGTTCAAACGGAGACCCAGTACTTC
CASSLIAVQTETQYF
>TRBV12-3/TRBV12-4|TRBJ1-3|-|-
TGTGCCAGCAAGGGGACCGAAGTTCTCTCTGGAAACACCATATATTTT
CASKGTEVLSGNTIYF
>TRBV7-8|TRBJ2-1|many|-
TGTGCCAGCAGCTCGGACGGATACAATGAGCAGTTCTTC
CASSSDGYNEQFF
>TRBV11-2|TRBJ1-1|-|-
TGTGCCAGCAGCCGGGGATGGGGGTCCCACACTGAAGCTTTCTTT
CASSRGWGSHTEAFF
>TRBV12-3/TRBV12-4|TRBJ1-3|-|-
TGTGCCAGCAAGGGGACCGAAGTTCTCTTTGGAAACACCATATATTTT
CASKGTEVLFGNTIYF
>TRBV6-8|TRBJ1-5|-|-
TGTGCCAGCAGTTTCAGCAGCAATCAGCCCCAGCATTTT
CASSFSSNQPQHF
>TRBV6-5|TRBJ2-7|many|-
TGTGCCAGCAGTTACCGCGTGGAGGGGGCAGGCGAGCAGTACTTC
CASSYRVEGAGEQYF
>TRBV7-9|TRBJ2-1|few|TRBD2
TGTGCCAGCAGCTCCCGTCGATGGGGGGGTTTATACAATGAGCAGTTCTTC
CASSSRRWGGLYNEQFF
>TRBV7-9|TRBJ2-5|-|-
TGTGCCAGCAGCCGTTCGTCCGGTAAGACCCAGTACTTC
CASSRSSGKTQYF
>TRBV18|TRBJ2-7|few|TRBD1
TGTGCCAGCTCACCAGAAGGCCGGGGGACAGGGTCCTACGAGCAGTACTTC
CASSPEGRGTGSYEQYF
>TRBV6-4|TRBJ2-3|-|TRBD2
TGTGCCAGCAGTGATGGCGGGGGGGCCGGAGATACGCAGTATTTT
CASSDGGGAGDTQYF
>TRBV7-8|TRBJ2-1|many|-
TGTGCCAGCAGCTTAGAAGTCGGCGGTTACTACTACAATGAGCAGTTCTTC
CASSLEVGGYYYNEQFF
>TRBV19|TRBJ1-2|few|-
TGTGCCAGTAGTGTCCCACCCCCCGGTTCGGGTTTTGCCTTC
CASSVPPPGSGFAF
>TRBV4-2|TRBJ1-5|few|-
TGTGCCAGCAGCCAAGACCCCGATAGGGTCAATCAGCCCCAGCATTTT
CASSQDPDRVNQPQHF